There are a few counts of the clone carrying this TCR beta chain. Its target is unknown. One junction end disagrees with the germline gene, perhaps due to a read error. It was on clinical symptoms, serum thyroxine, TRAb, thyroid ultrasound and orbital computed tomography that diagnosis relied. This specimen comes from a study of Graves' ophthalmopathy and Graves' hyperthyroidism. Study findings and constraints: Most thyroid-expanded clonotypes exceeding 0.001 frequency were also found in blood. Ophthalmopathy progression predictions by the model showed 72.22% specificity and approximately 71% sensitivity.

Amplification targeted the TCR beta CDR3 regions, with RNA transcripts as the source material. First-round RT-PCR relied on HTBI primers, and a second-round multiplex PCR came next. TCRdb used MiXCR to reprocess the multiplex PCR reads, holding one entry per CDR3 protein. The sample consists of 400,000 or so distinct CDR3 sequences, 15% to 17% of them appearing once. Germline V gene data show CDR1 as SGHKS and CDR2 as YYEKEE (reference sequence). CDR3 length: 13 residues. The chain has TRBV5-5 and TRBJ2-4; possibly TRBD2 for D (6 bases). This clonotype was obtained from a woman between 18 and 29 years old with stable Graves' hyperthyroidism. Sequences were obtained from peripheral blood. DNA for the CDR3: TGTGCCAGCAGCTTGGCAGGCGGGAACATTAAGTACTTC. Its protein is CASSLAGGNIKYF. Complete variable domain (other parts from reference TRBV5-5 and TRBJ2-4): DAGVTQSPTHLIKTRGQQVTLRCSPISGHKSVSWYQQVLGQGPQFIFQYYEKEERGRGNFPDRFSARQFPNYSSELNVNALLLGDSALYLCASSLAGGNIKYFGAGTRLSVL.